This T cell receptor beta chain came from a study of CD4 T cells in relation to SARS-CoV-2 and coronaviruses. Using immunoSEQ multiplex PCR, the repertoire was profiled, and TCRdb retains in-frame clones only, with some absent. The sample records about 40,000 clones, 70% to 85% being singletons. Trimming at V came to 1 base and at J to 5 bases, leaving 4 bases not matched to a gene. The CDR3 loop spans 14 amino acids. In germline, CDR1 is LNHNV, CDR2 YYDKDF (reference sequence). This clone was seen a single time. Its antigen is not known. This clonotype originated in an adult with COVID-19. The V call is TRBV15, the J call TRBJ2-7; 8 bases are a match to TRBD1. The sample was memory CD4+ T cells from PBMCs, cultured in vitro. The CDR3 spells CATSRGTGQHEQYF. The CDR3 nucleotides are TGTGCCACCAGCAGAGGGACAGGGCAGCACGAGCAGTACTTC.